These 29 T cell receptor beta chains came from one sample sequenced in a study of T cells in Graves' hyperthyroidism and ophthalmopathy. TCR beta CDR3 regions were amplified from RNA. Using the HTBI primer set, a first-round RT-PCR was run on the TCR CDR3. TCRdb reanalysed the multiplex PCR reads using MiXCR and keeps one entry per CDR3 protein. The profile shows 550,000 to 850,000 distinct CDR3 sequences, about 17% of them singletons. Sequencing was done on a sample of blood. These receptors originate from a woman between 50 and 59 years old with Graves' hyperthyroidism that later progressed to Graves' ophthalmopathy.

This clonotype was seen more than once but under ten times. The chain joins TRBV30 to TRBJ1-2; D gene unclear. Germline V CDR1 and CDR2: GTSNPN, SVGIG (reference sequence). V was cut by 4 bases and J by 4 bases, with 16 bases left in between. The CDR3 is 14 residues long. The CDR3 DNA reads TGTGCCTGGACCCCCGTCCTGAGCAGCTATGGCTACACCTTC. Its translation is CAWTPVLSSYGYTF. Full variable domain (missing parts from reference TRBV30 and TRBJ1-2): SQTIHQWPATLVQPVGSPLSLECTVEGTSNPNLYWYRQAAGRGLQLLFYSVGIGQISSEVPQNLSASRPQDRQFILSSKKLLLSDSGFYLCAWTPVLSSYGYTFGSGTRLTVV.

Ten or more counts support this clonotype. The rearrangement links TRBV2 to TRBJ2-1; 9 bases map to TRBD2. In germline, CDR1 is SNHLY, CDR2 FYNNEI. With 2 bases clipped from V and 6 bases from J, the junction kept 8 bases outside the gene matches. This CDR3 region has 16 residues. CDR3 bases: TGTGCCAGCAGTGAAAGGTCTAGCGGGGACCTCAATGAGCAGTTCTTC. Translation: CASSERSSGDLNEQFF. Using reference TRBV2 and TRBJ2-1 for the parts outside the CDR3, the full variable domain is EPEVTQTPSHQVTQMGQEVILRCVPISNHLYFYWYRQILGQKVEFLVSFYNNEISEKSEIFDDQFSVERPDGSNFTLKIRSTKLEDSAMYFCASSERSSGDLNEQFFGPGTRLTVL.

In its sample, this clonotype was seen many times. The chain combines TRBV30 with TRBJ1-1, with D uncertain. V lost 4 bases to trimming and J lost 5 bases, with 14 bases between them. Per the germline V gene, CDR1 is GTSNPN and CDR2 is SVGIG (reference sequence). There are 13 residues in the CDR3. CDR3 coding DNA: TGTGCCTGGAACCGACGGTTGGAGACTGAAGCTTTCTTT. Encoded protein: CAWNRRLETEAFF.

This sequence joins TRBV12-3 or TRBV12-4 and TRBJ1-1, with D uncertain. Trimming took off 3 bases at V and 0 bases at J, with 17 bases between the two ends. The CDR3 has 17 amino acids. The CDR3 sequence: CASSFLLGGRMNTEAFF. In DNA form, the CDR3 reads TGTGCCAGCAGTTTCCTCTTGGGTGGACGGATGAACACTGAAGCTTTCTTT.

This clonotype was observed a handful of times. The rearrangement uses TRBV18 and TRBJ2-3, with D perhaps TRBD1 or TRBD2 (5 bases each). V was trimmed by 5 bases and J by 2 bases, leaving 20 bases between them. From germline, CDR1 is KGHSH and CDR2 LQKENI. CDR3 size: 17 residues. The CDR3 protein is CASSALQTRGHTDTQYF. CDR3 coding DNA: TGTGCCAGCTCAGCCTTACAAACCCGGGGCCACACAGATACGCAGTATTTT.

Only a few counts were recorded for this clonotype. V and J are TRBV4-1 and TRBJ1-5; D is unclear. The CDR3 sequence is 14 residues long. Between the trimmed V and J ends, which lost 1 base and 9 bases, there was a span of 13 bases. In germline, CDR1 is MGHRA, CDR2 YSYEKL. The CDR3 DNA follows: TGCGCCAGCAGCCAAGCCACATCTATGGGGCCCCAGCATTTT. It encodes CASSQATSMGPQHF.

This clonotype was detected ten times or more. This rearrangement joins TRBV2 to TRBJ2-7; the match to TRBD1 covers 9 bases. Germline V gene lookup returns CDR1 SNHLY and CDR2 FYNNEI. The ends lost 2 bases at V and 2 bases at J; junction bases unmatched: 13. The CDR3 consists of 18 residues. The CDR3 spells CASSESPGWGTGTYEQYF. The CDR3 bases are TGTGCCAGCAGTGAATCCCCTGGGTGGGGGACAGGGACCTACGAGCAGTACTTC.

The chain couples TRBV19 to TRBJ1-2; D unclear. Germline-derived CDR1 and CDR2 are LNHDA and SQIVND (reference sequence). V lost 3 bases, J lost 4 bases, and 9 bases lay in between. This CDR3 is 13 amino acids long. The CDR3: CASSIPRSYGYTF. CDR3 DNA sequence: TGTGCCAGTAGTATCCCAAGGAGCTATGGCTACACCTTC.

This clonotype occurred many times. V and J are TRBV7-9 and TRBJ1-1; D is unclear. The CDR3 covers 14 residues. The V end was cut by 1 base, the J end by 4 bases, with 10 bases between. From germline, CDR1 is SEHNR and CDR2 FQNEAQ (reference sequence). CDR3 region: CASSLGGWATEAFF. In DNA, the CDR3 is TGTGCCAGCAGCTTAGGGGGATGGGCCACTGAAGCTTTCTTT.

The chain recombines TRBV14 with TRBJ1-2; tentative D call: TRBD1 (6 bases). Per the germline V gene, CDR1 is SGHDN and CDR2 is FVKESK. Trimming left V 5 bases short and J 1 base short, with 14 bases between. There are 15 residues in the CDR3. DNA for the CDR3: TGTGCCAGCAGCTTCGACCAGGGGATTAACTATGGCTACACCTTC. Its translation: CASSFDQGINYGYTF.

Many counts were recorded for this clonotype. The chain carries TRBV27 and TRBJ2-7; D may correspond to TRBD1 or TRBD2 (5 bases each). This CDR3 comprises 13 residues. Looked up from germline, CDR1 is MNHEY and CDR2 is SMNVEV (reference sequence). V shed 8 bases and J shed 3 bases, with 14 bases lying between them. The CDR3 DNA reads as TGTGCCAGCCATGGGACGGATGACTACGAGCAGTACTTC. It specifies CASHGTDDYEQYF.

The CDR3 loop reads CASSASARGYEQYF. For the CDR3, the DNA is TGTGCCAGCAGTGCCTCGGCTAGGGGCTACGAGCAGTACTTC. V and J are TRBV27 and TRBJ2-7, with a tentative D call TRBD1 (5 bases). Trimming took off 5 bases at V and 3 bases at J, with 14 bases between the two ends. Germline V gene data show CDR1 as MNHEY and CDR2 as SMNVEV (reference sequence). CDR3 length: 14 amino acids.

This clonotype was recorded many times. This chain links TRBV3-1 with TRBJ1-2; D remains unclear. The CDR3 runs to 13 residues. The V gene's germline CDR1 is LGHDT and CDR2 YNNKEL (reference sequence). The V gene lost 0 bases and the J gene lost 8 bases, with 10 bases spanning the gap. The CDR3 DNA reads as TGTGCCAGCAGCCAAGACGAATTGAGGGGCTACACCTTC. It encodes CASSQDELRGYTF.

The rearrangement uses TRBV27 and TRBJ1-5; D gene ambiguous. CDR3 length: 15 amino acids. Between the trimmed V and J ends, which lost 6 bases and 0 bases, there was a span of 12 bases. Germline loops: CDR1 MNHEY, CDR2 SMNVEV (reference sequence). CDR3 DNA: TGTGCCAGCAGCCCCGGGGTTTATAGCAATCAGCCCCAGCATTTT. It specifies CASSPGVYSNQPQHF.

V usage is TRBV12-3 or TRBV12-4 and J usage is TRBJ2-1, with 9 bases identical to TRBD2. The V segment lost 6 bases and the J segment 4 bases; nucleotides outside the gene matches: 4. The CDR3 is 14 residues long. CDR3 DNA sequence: TGTGCCAGCAGGATGACTAGCGGATACAATGAGCAGTTCTTC. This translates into CASRMTSGYNEQFF.

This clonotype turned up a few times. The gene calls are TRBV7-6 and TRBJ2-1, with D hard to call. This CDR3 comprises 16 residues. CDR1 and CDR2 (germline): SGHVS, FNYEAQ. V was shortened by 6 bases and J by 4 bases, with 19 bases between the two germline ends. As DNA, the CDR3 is TGTGCCAGCAGGAATGATATGGGCTCGAATTACAATGAGCAGTTCTTC. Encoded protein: CASRNDMGSNYNEQFF.

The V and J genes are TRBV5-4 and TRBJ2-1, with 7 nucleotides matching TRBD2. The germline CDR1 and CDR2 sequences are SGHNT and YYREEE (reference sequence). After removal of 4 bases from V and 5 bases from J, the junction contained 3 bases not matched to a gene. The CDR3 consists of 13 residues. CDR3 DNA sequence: TGTGCCAGCAGCGGGGGAGGGAACAATGAGCAGTTCTTC. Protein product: CASSGGGNNEQFF.

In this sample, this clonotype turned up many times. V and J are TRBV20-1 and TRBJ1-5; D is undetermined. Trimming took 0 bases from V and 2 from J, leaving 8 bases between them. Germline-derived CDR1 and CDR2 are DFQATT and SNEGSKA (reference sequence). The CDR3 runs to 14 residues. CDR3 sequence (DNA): TGCAGTGCTAGAGATGGCGGAGGCAATCAGCCCCAGCATTTT. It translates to CSARDGGGNQPQHF.

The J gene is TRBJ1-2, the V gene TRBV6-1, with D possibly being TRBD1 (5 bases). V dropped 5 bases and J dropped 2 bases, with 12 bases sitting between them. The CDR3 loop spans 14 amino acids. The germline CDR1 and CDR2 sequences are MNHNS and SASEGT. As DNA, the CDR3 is TGTGCCAGCAGTAGGTCGGGACCCAACTATGGCTACACCTTC. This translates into CASSRSGPNYGYTF.

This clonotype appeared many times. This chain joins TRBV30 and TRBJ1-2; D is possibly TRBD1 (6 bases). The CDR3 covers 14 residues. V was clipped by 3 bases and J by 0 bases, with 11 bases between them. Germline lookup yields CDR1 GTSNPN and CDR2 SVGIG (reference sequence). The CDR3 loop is CAWSQDRPNYGYTF. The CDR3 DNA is TGTGCCTGGAGCCAGGACAGACCTAACTATGGCTACACCTTC. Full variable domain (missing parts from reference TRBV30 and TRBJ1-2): SQTIHQWPATLVQPVGSPLSLECTVEGTSNPNLYWYRQAAGRGLQLLFYSVGIGQISSEVPQNLSASRPQDRQFILSSKKLLLSDSGFYLCAWSQDRPNYGYTFGSGTRLTVV.

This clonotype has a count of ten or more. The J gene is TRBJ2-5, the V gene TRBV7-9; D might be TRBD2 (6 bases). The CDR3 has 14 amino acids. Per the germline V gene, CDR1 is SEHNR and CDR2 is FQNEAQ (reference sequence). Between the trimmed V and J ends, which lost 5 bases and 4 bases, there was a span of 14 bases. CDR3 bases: TGTGCCAGCAGCCCTCCTAGCGACGTAGAGACCCAGTACTTC. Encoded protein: CASSPPSDVETQYF. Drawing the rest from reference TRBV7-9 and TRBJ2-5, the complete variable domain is DTGVSQNPRHKITKRGQNVTFRCDPISEHNRLYWYRQTLGQGPEFLTYFQNEAQLEKSRLLSDRFSAERPKGSFSTLEIQRTEQGDSAMYLCASSPPSDVETQYFGPGTRLLVL.

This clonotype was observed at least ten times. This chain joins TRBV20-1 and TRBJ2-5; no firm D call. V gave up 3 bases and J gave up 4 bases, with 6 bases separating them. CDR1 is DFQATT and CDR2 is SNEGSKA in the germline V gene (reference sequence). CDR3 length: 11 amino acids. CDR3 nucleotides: TGCAGTGCTAGGGGTATAGAGACCCAGTACTTC. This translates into CSARGIETQYF.

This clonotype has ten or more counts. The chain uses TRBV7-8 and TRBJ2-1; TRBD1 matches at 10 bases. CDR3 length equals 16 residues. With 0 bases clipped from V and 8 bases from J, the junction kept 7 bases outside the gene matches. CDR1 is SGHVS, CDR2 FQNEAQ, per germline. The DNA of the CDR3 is TGTGCCAGCAGCTTAGCTTTTGGGACAGGGGTCGATGAGCAGTTCTTC. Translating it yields CASSLAFGTGVDEQFF.

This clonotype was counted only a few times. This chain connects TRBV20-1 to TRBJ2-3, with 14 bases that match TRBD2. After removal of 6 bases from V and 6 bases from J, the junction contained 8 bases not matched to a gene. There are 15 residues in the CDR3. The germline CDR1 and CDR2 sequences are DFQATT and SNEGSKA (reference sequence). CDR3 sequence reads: CSAERLAGGLDTQYF. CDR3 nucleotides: TGCAGTGCGGAAAGACTAGCGGGGGGGCTTGATACGCAGTATTTT.

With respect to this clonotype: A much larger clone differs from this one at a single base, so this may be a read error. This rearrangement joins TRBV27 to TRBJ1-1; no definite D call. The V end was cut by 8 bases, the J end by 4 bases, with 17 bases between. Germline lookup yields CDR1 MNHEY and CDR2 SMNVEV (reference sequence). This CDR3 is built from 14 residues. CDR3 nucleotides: TGTGCCAGCGGTTCTAGGGTGGCGAGCACTGAAGCTTTCTTT. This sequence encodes CASGSRVASTEAFF.

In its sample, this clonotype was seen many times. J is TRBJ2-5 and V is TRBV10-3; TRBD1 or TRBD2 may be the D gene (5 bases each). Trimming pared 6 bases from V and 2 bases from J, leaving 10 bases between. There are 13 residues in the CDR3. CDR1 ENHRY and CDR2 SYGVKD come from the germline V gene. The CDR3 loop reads CAIRGELQETQYF. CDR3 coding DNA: TGTGCCATCAGGGGGGAATTGCAAGAGACCCAGTACTTC.

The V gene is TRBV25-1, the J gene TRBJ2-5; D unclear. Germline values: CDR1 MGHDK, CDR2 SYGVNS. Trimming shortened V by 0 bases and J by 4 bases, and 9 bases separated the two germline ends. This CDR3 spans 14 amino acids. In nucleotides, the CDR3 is TGTGCCAGCAGTGAATATGCTGGCGGAGAGACCCAGTACTTC. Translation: CASSEYAGGETQYF.

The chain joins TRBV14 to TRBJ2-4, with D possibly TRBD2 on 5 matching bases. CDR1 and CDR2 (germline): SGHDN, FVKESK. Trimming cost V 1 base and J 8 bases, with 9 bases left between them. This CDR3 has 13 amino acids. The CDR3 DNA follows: TGTGCCAGCAGCCAAGGTGAGGGATACATTCAGTACTTC. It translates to CASSQGEGYIQYF.

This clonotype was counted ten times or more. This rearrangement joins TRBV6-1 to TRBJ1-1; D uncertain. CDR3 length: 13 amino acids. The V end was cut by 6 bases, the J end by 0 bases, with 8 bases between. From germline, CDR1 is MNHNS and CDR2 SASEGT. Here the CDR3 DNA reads TGTGCCAGCAGAACAAAAATGAACACTGAAGCTTTCTTT. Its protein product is CASRTKMNTEAFF.